The following is a TCR beta chain sequence with its context. Its target antigen remains unknown. No base-level quality is on record; no much larger clone is a single base apart. This entry is derived from a study of blood T cell repertoires in COVID-19 (dated by TCRdb to about 2020). For the wider study: Collaborator samples came from the United States, Italy and Spain and covered acute and convalescent phases of COVID-19. Where HLA class I and class II types were available, the types were taken from metadata supplied by the sample provider, not from assay-based typing. The material from the prospective study consisted of cDNA or gDNA derived from T cells, B-cell-depleted T cells, or PBMCs. Subjects who had been exposed to COVID-19, were actively infected with it, or had recovered from it provided the deeply sampled blood TCRbeta repertoires that made up the dataset. The repertoires were released in a freely available public database intended as a resource for research on the immune response to SARS-CoV-2. The sample metadata nearly always contained a de-identified subject ID, COVID-19 status, age in years and sex. The samples were drawn from the first 160 participants of the ongoing ImmuneRACE study and from under 1,500 subjects provided by 6 global collaborators. General study outcomes and caveats: How much clinical and demographic metadata was included differed by source and by participant, and the metadata was provided uncurated.

Each collaborating institution followed its own protocols to collect whole blood in K2EDTA tubes. For TCRbeta analysis, collaborators shipped samples in one of three forms: frozen whole blood, isolated PBMCs, or DNA extracted from either of those sample types. The immunoSEQ Assay, a bias-controlled multiplex PCR, was used to amplify TCRbeta CDR3 regions from genomic DNA. In the paper's pipeline: The number of nucleated cells in each sample was estimated by amplification of reference gene primers within the assay. Sequence reads were collapsed and filtered to measure the absolute abundance of every unique TCRbeta CDR3 rearrangement. For each sample, productive Simpson clonality was calculated as the square root of Simpson's diversity index across productive rearrangements. The table comes from immuneACCESS by way of TCRdb, which keeps in-frame sequences with V and J called. Part of the clones is missing from these tables; in studies checked, under half for an unresolved V gene and the rest for unknown reasons. Clonal size and the V and J genes are those of that table, whereas D and trimming came from the DNA. This sample gives 75,000 to 80,000 clones in total; 88% of them show up just once. Of the sample, roughly 9.1% falls within the top ten clones.

Looking up the germline V gene (reference sequence) yields CDR1 SGHNT and CDR2 YYREEE. The CDR3 runs 13 residues from the cysteine to the phenylalanine. Solely the CDR3 DNA is kept, with 39 bases framed from the first base. Trimming at the junction amounts to 2 bases on V and 1 base on J, and the germline ends lie 7 bases apart. The TCR comes from a human donor in a cohort sampled during active COVID-19. The receptor chain draws on TRBV5-4 and TRBJ2-7, with the D gene uncertain. Sequenced sample: peripheral blood. DNA sequence: TGTGCCAGCAGCTTTCCCTCTTCCTACGAGCAGTACTTC. Its protein is CASSFPSSYEQYF.